These T cell receptor beta chains were read from a single sample in a study of blood T cells in healthy people across ages. TCRdb fed the 5' RACE reads into MiXCR, producing one record per CDR3 protein. The data show about 1.4 million distinct CDR3 sequences, roughly 60% seen once. The specimen was blood. These receptors were collected from a man aged 18 to 29 in good health. Both conserved end residues are part of each CDR3. Each record gives: V gene, D gene, CDR3 protein. The D gene is left open where the match is weak.

TRBV5-1 | TRBD2 | CASSLTGGPAGEQFF
TRBV29-1 | - | CSVKDYEQYF
TRBV20-1 | - | CSARDYRAAYNSPLHF
TRBV2 | - | CAPKAPYGYTF
TRBV4-1 | - | CASSQDATEIYGYTF
TRBV7-9 | TRBD2 | CASSSKAGGYNEQFF
TRBV4-1 | - | CASSQVLQGKGGYTF
TRBV5-1 | - | CASSLRGLSLSYNEQFF
TRBV29-1 | - | CSVGGRGGGTEAFF
TRBV12-3/TRBV12-4 | TRBD1 | CASRPNRGRGNNEQFF
TRBV12-3/TRBV12-4 | - | CVSSFGQVYGYTF
TRBV20-1 | TRBD1 | CSALPVGQGFNYGYTF
TRBV6-2/TRBV6-3 | TRBD1 | CASSLIQGGQPQHF
TRBV4-1 | - | CASSQDPRYGYTF
TRBV6-1 | - | CASSRAGQKETQYF
TRBV5-1 | TRBD2 | CASSSGTSIADTQYF
TRBV6-5 | - | CASSYSGGEGSNYGYTF
TRBV10-1 | - | CASSVLDTHEQYF
TRBV5-1 | TRBD1 | CASSLLRDRGDYEQYF
TRBV7-2 | TRBD1 | CASSPNGQGINSPLHF
TRBV20-1 | - | CGARDLLGYDTDTQYF
TRBV20-1 | - | CSASQGIYGNQPQHF
TRBV5-6 | TRBD1 | CASSGIQGDPEKLFF
TRBV7-2 | TRBD2 | CASSLVLAGGKEETQYF
TRBV27 | - | CASSFPGGGVSYNEQFF
TRBV5-6 | TRBD2 | CASSFVSGALGGLFF
TRBV20-1 | - | CSASKSRDEQFF